This TCR beta chain came from a study of control samples from healthy donors and cancer patients. The CDR3 is 12 amino acids. Germline loops: CDR1 MNHNY, CDR2 SVGAGI (reference sequence). V shed 6 bases and J shed 6 bases, with 12 bases lying between them. Sequenced by immunoSEQ multiplex PCR; TCRdb stores in-frame clones only, minus some. The sample holds 95,000 to 100,000 clones, approximately 90% seen once. This receptor was taken from a man aged 30-40 years in good health. The sample consisted of blood. V is TRBV6-6 and J is TRBJ2-7; weak D call: TRBD2 (6 bases). The CDR3 is CASREGPSEQYF. CDR3 in DNA: TGTGCCAGCAGGGAGGGGCCGAGCGAGCAGTACTTC.